The 32 T cell receptor beta chains listed next were all sequenced from one sample in a study of blood T cell repertoires in COVID-19. Only in-frame clones appear in the TCRdb table, and some are missing; sequencing was by immunoSEQ multiplex PCR. The table has 200,000 to 250,000 clones, 84% seen once; the top ten hold roughly 6.2%. The source material was PBMCs or T cells enriched from blood (not recorded which). Receptors originate from a woman aged 40 to 55 who had recovered from COVID-19.

This CDR3 reads CATAGGTANEQFF. The CDR3 DNA reads TGTGCCACCGCCGGGGGGACGGCGAATGAGCAGTTCTTC. This chain links TRBV10-3 with TRBJ2-1, with 7 bases identical to TRBD2. With 10 bases clipped from V and 7 bases from J, the junction kept 10 bases outside the gene matches. Germline V gene lookup returns CDR1 ENHRY and CDR2 SYGVKD. The CDR3 runs 13 residues.

This clone was found once. The V and J genes are TRBV5-1 and TRBJ1-4, with 9 bases that match TRBD1. J gave up 4 bases and V 10 bases, and 17 bases lay outside the gene matches. The CDR3 totals 17 residues. Germline V gene lookup returns CDR1 SGHRS and CDR2 YFSETQ. The CDR3 reads CASSQETGGAGNEKLFF. The DNA of the CDR3 is TGCGCCTCATCTCAGGAGACAGGGGGAGCGGGTAATGAAAAACTGTTTTTT.

This sequence joins TRBV18 and TRBJ1-2; D may be TRBD1 (5 bases). Germline CDR1 is KGHSH and CDR2 is LQKENI. The CDR3 spans 13 residues. Trimming cost V 2 bases and J 8 bases, with 12 bases left between them. CDR3 loop: CASSPVERGGYTF. CDR3 nucleotide sequence: TGTGCCAGCTCACCAGTAGAAAGGGGCGGCTACACCTTC. Full variable domain (remainder filled in from reference TRBV18 and TRBJ1-2): NAGVMQNPRHLVRRRGQEARLRCSPMKGHSHVYWYRQLPEEGLKFMVYLQKENIIDESGMPKERFSAEFPKEGPSILRIQQVVRGDSAAYFCASSPVERGGYTFGSGTRLTVV.

The rearrangement links TRBV7-3 to TRBJ1-1; D perhaps matches TRBD1 (6 bases). Germline V gene sequence: CDR1 SGHTA, CDR2 FQGTGA. The V and J ends lost 5 bases and 1 base respectively, with 8 bases between them. The CDR3 extends over 13 amino acids. This CDR3 reads CASSGQPNTEAFF. The CDR3 DNA reads TGTGCCAGCAGCGGACAGCCGAACACTGAAGCTTTCTTT.

This clone was seen a few times. The rearrangement uses TRBV6-6 and TRBJ1-3; a weak D match, TRBD1 (5 bases). Germline assignment: CDR1 MNHNY and CDR2 SVGAGI (reference sequence). The V gene lost 2 bases and the J gene lost 4 bases, with 12 bases spanning the gap. This CDR3 is 15 amino acids long. The CDR3 DNA is TGTGCCAGCAGTTACGGGGGGATCTCCGGAAACACCATATATTTT. Encoded protein: CASSYGGISGNTIYF.

The rearrangement uses TRBV18 and TRBJ2-3; D is uncertain. There are 13 residues in the CDR3. The germline V gene has CDR1 KGHSH and CDR2 LQKENI. V lost 4 bases, J lost 5 bases, and 10 bases lay in between. The CDR3 protein is CASSQVQKDTQYF. In DNA, the CDR3 is TGTGCCAGCTCACAGGTACAGAAAGATACGCAGTATTTT.

In DNA form, the CDR3 reads TGTGCCAGCAGTGAAAGGGGAAACTACGAGCAGTACTTC. This sequence encodes CASSERGNYEQYF. This chain uses TRBV6-1 with TRBJ2-7; perhaps TRBD1 as D (5 bases). Between the trimmed V and J ends, which lost 2 bases and 3 bases, there was a span of 8 bases. The CDR3 contains 13 residues. Looked up from germline, CDR1 is MNHNS and CDR2 is SASEGT.

This chain connects TRBV29-1 to TRBJ2-5; a possible D gene is TRBD1 (5 bases). The V gene lost 8 bases and the J gene lost 3 bases, with 7 bases spanning the gap. Germline loops: CDR1 SQVTM, CDR2 ANQGSEA. This CDR3 contains 10 residues. DNA of the CDR3: TGCAGCTTCAGGGAAGAGACCCAGTACTTC. This encodes CSFREETQYF.

This clone was observed a handful of times. This chain joins TRBV7-6 and TRBJ2-2; 9 nucleotides match TRBD2. CDR1 and CDR2 (germline): SGHVS, FNYEAQ. CDR3 size: 15 residues. V was clipped by 5 bases and J by 0 bases; unmatched bases: 1. The CDR3 here is CASSRLAANTGELFF. CDR3 DNA: TGTGCCAGCAGCCGACTAGCGGCGAACACCGGGGAGCTGTTTTTT. The whole variable domain, remainder taken from reference TRBV7-6 and TRBJ2-2, is GAGVSQSPRYKVTKRGQDVALRCDPISGHVSLYWYRQALGQGPEFLTYFNYEAQQDKSGLPNDRFSAERPEGSISTLTIQRTEQRDSAMYRCASSRLAANTGELFFGEGSRLTVL.

This chain connects TRBV7-2 to TRBJ2-2; weak D call: TRBD2 (5 bases). Germline CDR1 SGHTA, CDR2 FQGNSA. The CDR3 consists of 12 residues. Trimming removed 5 bases from V and 9 bases from J, with 10 bases in between. The CDR3 nucleotides read TGTGCCAGCAGCAGCGGAGTTCGGGAGCTGTTTTTT. This codes for CASSSGVRELFF.

V usage is TRBV21-1 and J usage is TRBJ2-1; the table's D call TRBD2 went unverified against the DNA. TRBV21-1 is a known pseudogene. The CDR3 extends over 20 amino acids. In nucleotides, the CDR3 is TGTGCCAGCAGCAAATTTGTTCATGCTAGCGGGAGACGCTACTACAATGAGCAGTTCTTC. It is translated as CASSKFVHASGRRYYNEQFF.

V gene TRBV10-3 combines with J gene TRBJ1-1; 7 bases match TRBD1. CDR3 length equals 12 residues. Germline CDR1 ENHRY, CDR2 SYGVKD. The V gene end was trimmed by 7 bases and the J gene end by 3 bases; junction bases not matched to a gene: 2. The CDR3 DNA reads TGTGCCATCATGGGACAGTACACTGAAGCTTTCTTT. Protein product: CAIMGQYTEAFF.

V is TRBV30 and J is TRBJ2-1; 10 nucleotides agree with TRBD2. CDR3 size: 16 residues. CDR1 and CDR2 (germline): GTSNPN, SVGIG (reference sequence). Losses at the gene ends were 5 bases for V and 0 bases for J; bases not matched to a gene: 7. This CDR3 reads CAWGRLAGLSYNEQFF. CDR3 DNA sequence: TGTGCCTGGGGCAGACTAGCGGGCCTCTCCTACAATGAGCAGTTCTTC.

This chain links TRBV4-2 with TRBJ2-7, with a possible D match to TRBD2 (6 bases). This CDR3 spans 13 amino acids. Trimming shortened V by 4 bases and J by 1 base, and 8 bases separated the two germline ends. The germline V gene has CDR1 LGHNA and CDR2 YNFKEQ. CDR3 sequence reads: CASSPGVSYEQYF. As DNA, the CDR3 is TGTGCCAGCAGCCCGGGGGTTTCCTACGAGCAGTACTTC.

This clone was seen only a few times. The chain carries TRBV9 and TRBJ1-2; D possibly corresponds to TRBD1 (5 bases). Trimming took 4 bases from V and 8 from J, leaving 15 bases between them. CDR1 and CDR2 from the germline V gene are SGDLS and YYNGEE. The CDR3 runs to 13 residues. CDR3 loop: CASSPGGSGGYTF. Here the CDR3 DNA reads TGTGCCAGCAGCCCCGGGGGTTCGGGCGGCTACACCTTC.

This chain uses TRBV7-9 with TRBJ2-3; possibly TRBD1 for D (6 bases). Germline CDR1 and CDR2: SEHNR and FQNEAQ (reference sequence). The CDR3 runs 15 residues. Trimming took 8 bases from V and 3 from J, leaving 18 bases between them. DNA for the CDR3: TGTGCCAGCCTGGGGATCAGGGGTTCGACAGATACGCAGTATTTT. This encodes CASLGIRGSTDTQYF.

This clone occurred a few times. The V call is TRBV5-1, the J call TRBJ2-3; TRBD2 might be the D (5 bases). CDR1 SGHRS and CDR2 YFSETQ come from the germline V gene. V was clipped by 4 bases and J by 2 bases, with 11 bases between them. The CDR3 sequence is 14 residues long. DNA of the CDR3: TGCGCCAGCAGCCTCGGGAACCCCACAGATACGCAGTATTTT. It encodes CASSLGNPTDTQYF.

The chain joins TRBV2 to TRBJ2-7; D remains unclear. Germline CDR1 reads SNHLY; CDR2 reads FYNNEI. The CDR3 is made up of 14 amino acids. Trimming cost V 4 bases and J 6 bases, with 16 bases left between them. CDR3 coding DNA: TGTGCCAGCAGTGCTGATGAGTGGTTACGCGAGCAGTACTTC. Translation gives CASSADEWLREQYF.

V and J are TRBV12-3 or TRBV12-4 and TRBJ2-1; 7 nucleotides agree with TRBD1. This CDR3 is 11 amino acids long. V trimming: 5 bases; J trimming: 10 bases; junction bases outside the gene matches: 2. CDR3 DNA: TGTGCCAGCAGTGGGGACAGAGAGCAGTTCTTC. It codes for CASSGDREQFF.

This chain joins TRBV10-3 and TRBJ1-2; D is undetermined. The ends were cut back, 4 bases at V and 3 bases at J, with 6 bases in the middle. The CDR3 loop spans 12 amino acids. In germline, CDR1 is ENHRY, CDR2 SYGVKD. CDR3 nucleotides: TGTGCCATCAGTGGTACTTACTATGGCTACACCTTC. Translated: CAISGTYYGYTF.

The chain recombines TRBV7-9 with TRBJ2-7, with unresolved D. Trimming removed 3 bases from V and 5 bases from J, with 14 bases in between. Germline V CDR1 and CDR2: SEHNR, FQNEAQ (reference sequence). This CDR3 spans 14 amino acids. The DNA for the CDR3 is TGTGCCAGCAGCTTTGGTGAGCCCCTGAACGAGCAGTACTTC. It codes for CASSFGEPLNEQYF.

In its sample, this clone was seen many times. Other DNA sequences within the sample encode an identical CDR3. The CDR3: CSASGDNEQFF. The CDR3 DNA reads as TGCAGTGCTAGCGGGGACAATGAGCAGTTCTTC. The rearrangement uses TRBV20-1 and TRBJ2-1, with D possibly matching TRBD2 (5 bases). The CDR3 has 11 amino acids. Deletions cut 3 bases from V and 5 bases from J, with 5 bases between. CDR1 is DFQATT and CDR2 is SNEGSKA in the germline V gene (reference sequence).

V gene TRBV27 combines with J gene TRBJ2-7, with 12 positions matching TRBD2. Germline lookup yields CDR1 MNHEY and CDR2 SMNVEV (reference sequence). With 6 bases clipped from V and 4 bases from J, the junction kept 4 bases outside the gene matches. There are 14 residues in the CDR3. In DNA form, the CDR3 reads TGTGCCAGCAGCTTGACTAGCGGGAGATACGAGCAGTACTTC. This codes for CASSLTSGRYEQYF.

The chain uses TRBV5-4 and TRBJ1-6, with D maybe TRBD1 (6 bases). V shed 3 bases and J shed 12 bases, with 22 bases lying between them. In germline, CDR1 is SGHNT, CDR2 YYREEE (reference sequence). CDR3 size: 16 residues. The CDR3: CASSSMTGALLRPLHF. CDR3 in DNA: TGTGCCAGCAGCTCAATGACAGGTGCTTTATTAAGACCCCTCCACTTT.

This clone was detected a few times. The V and J genes are TRBV7-9 and TRBJ1-1; TRBD1 matches 8 bases. The CDR3 spans 15 residues. The J segment lost 1 base and the V segment lost 3 bases, leaving 4 bases of the junction unmatched. CDR1 is SEHNR, CDR2 FQNEAQ, per germline (reference sequence). The CDR3 bases are TGTGCCAGCAGCTTCTACAGGGGGGAGAACACTGAAGCTTTCTTT. Protein: CASSFYRGENTEAFF.

The chain combines TRBV2 with TRBJ2-1; maybe TRBD2 (6 bases). The CDR3 is made up of 14 amino acids. Trimming pared 4 bases from V and 7 bases from J, leaving 14 bases between. Germline-derived CDR1 and CDR2 are SNHLY and FYNNEI. The DNA of the CDR3 is TGTGCCAGCAGTGCGGGGGTTTATTCGAATGAGCAGTTCTTC. The encoded protein is CASSAGVYSNEQFF.

This chain connects TRBV7-3 to TRBJ1-4; 8 bases are a match to TRBD1. From germline, CDR1 is SGHTA and CDR2 FQGTGA. V gave up 5 bases and J gave up 8 bases; unmatched junction bases: 19. The CDR3 covers 18 residues. CDR3 loop: CASSPVFMVGQGGEKLFF. CDR3 coding DNA: TGTGCCAGCAGCCCTGTGTTTATGGTCGGACAGGGTGGGGAAAAACTGTTTTTT.

This clone occurred once. J is TRBJ1-3 and V is TRBV9; TRBD1 matches at 8 bases. V trimming: 3 bases; J trimming: 2 bases; junction bases outside the gene matches: 4. The CDR3 extends over 15 amino acids. Germline V gives CDR1 SGDLS, CDR2 YYNGEE. CDR3 residues: CASSASGQAGNTIYF. Written as DNA, the CDR3 is TGTGCCAGCAGCGCCTCGGGACAGGCTGGAAACACCATATATTTT.

This rearrangement joins TRBV3-1 (or the pseudogene TRBV3-2) to TRBJ2-1, with D perhaps matching TRBD2 (6 bases). This CDR3 is built from 14 residues. Germline assignment: CDR1 LGHDT and CDR2 YNNKEL (reference sequence). V was pared by 4 bases and J by 8 bases, with 15 bases between. The CDR3: CASSPRGREDEQFF. DNA for the CDR3: TGTGCCAGCAGCCCCCGTGGCAGGGAGGATGAGCAGTTCTTC.

The chain uses TRBV7-6 and TRBJ1-2; D possibly corresponds to TRBD1 (5 bases). V lost 2 bases to trimming and J lost 2 bases, with 15 bases between them. This CDR3 is 16 amino acids long. Germline CDR1 and CDR2: SGHVS and FNYEAQ. The CDR3 reads CASSLLGANPNYGYTF. The CDR3 bases are TGTGCCAGCAGCTTACTAGGGGCGAACCCAAACTATGGCTACACCTTC.

This chain uses TRBV4-1 with TRBJ2-4, with D perhaps TRBD2 (6 bases). The V end was cut by 3 bases, the J end by 7 bases, with 10 bases between. Germline CDR1 reads MGHRA; CDR2 reads YSYEKL. CDR3 length: 13 amino acids. DNA for the CDR3: TGCGCCAGCAGCCAGGGGAGCGGGAACATTCAGTACTTC. It is translated as CASSQGSGNIQYF.

The chain is built from TRBV7-2 and TRBJ2-5, with 7 bases that match TRBD2. The CDR3 runs 12 residues. Trimming removed 5 bases from V and 9 bases from J; junction bases left unmatched: 6. Germline-derived CDR1 and CDR2 are SGHTA and FQGNSA. In DNA form, the CDR3 reads TGTGCCAGCAGCCCCGGACTAGGGTCCCAGTACTTC. Encoded protein: CASSPGLGSQYF.